Shown below are 29 T cell receptor beta chains from a single sample sequenced in a study of blood T cell repertoires in COVID-19. The assay was immunoSEQ multiplex PCR, and TCRdb's table has in-frame clones only and misses some. The data contain some 96,000 clones, 88% of them singletons. The sample comprised peripheral blood. These receptors were obtained from a human donor in a cohort sampled during active COVID-19.

The chain joins TRBV5-1 to TRBJ2-1; TRBD1 aligns across 9 bases. From germline, CDR1 is SGHRS and CDR2 YFSETQ. The CDR3 is 17 residues long. V shed 3 bases, J shed 3 bases, and the junction held 10 bases outside the gene matches. The DNA of the CDR3 is TGCGCCAGCAGCTCGCTAAAACAGGGGGCCTTCTACAATGAGCAGTTCTTC. This encodes CASSSLKQGAFYNEQFF. The variable domain in full, completed from reference TRBV5-1 and TRBJ2-1, reads KAGVTQTPRYLIKTRGQQVTLSCSPISGHRSVSWYQQTPGQGLQFLFEYFSETQRNKGNFPGRFSGRQFSNSRSEMNVSTLELGDSALYLCASSSLKQGAFYNEQFFGPGTRLTVL.

The CDR3: CASTGGRAGVGELFF. The CDR3 nucleotides are TGTGCCTCCACGGGCGGGAGGGCCGGTGTCGGGGAGCTGTTTTTT. The chain employs TRBV30 and TRBJ2-2, with 9 bases aligning to TRBD2. V shed 7 bases and J 7 bases; nucleotides not matched to a gene: 13. Germline CDR1 is GTSNPN and CDR2 is SVGIG (reference sequence). This CDR3 contains 15 residues.

The chain recombines TRBV3-1 (or the pseudogene TRBV3-2) with TRBJ2-5; perhaps TRBD2 as D (6 bases). Germline V gene sequence: CDR1 LGHDT, CDR2 YNNKEL (reference sequence). This CDR3 has 15 residues. Trimming left V 3 bases short and J 0 bases short, with 11 bases between. CDR3 sequence: CASSQQGLNQETQYF. CDR3 DNA: TGTGCCAGCAGCCAGCAGGGACTTAACCAAGAGACCCAGTACTTC.

The J gene is TRBJ2-1, the V gene TRBV5-1; 8 bases align to TRBD1. CDR1 is SGHRS and CDR2 is YFSETQ in the germline V gene. Losses at the gene ends were 4 bases for V and 4 bases for J; bases not matched to a gene: 10. The CDR3 is 16 amino acids. Written as DNA, the CDR3 is TGCGCCAGCAGCCCCGCAGGGGGCACAAGGTACAATGAGCAGTTCTTC. It codes for CASSPAGGTRYNEQFF.

V gene TRBV7-2 combines with J gene TRBJ1-6; 7 positions agree with TRBD1. The length of the CDR3 is 15 residues. V was pared by 6 bases and J by 5 bases, with 7 bases of the junction left unmatched. Germline assignment: CDR1 SGHTA and CDR2 FQGNSA. In DNA form, the CDR3 reads TGTGCCAGCAGTACAAGGGGGCTGGATAATTCACCCCTCCACTTT. Residues: CASSTRGLDNSPLHF.

The sample holds one count of this clone. The chain has TRBV15 and TRBJ2-5, with TRBD2 identical over 8 bases. The CDR3 loop spans 16 amino acids. Germline values: CDR1 LNHNV, CDR2 YYDKDF (reference sequence). Trimming took 1 base from V and 2 from J; bases not matched to a gene: 6. CDR3 in DNA: TGTGCCACCAGCAGAGGCGGGGGGCGATGGCAAGAGACCCAGTACTTC. It yields the protein CATSRGGGRWQETQYF.

This chain uses TRBV19 with TRBJ2-5; D is possibly TRBD2 (5 bases). The CDR3 has 15 residues. V shed 3 bases and J shed 0 bases, with 11 bases lying between them. The V gene's germline CDR1 is LNHDA and CDR2 SQIVND (reference sequence). The DNA for the CDR3 is TGTGCCAGTAGTATGAGCGGCTGGTACCAAGAGACCCAGTACTTC. Translation: CASSMSGWYQETQYF. Variable domain in full (rest from reference TRBV19 and TRBJ2-5): DGGITQSPKYLFRKEGQNVTLSCEQNLNHDAMYWYRQDPGQGLRLIYYSQIVNDFQKGDIAEGYSVSREKKESFPLTVTSAQKNPTAFYLCASSMSGWYQETQYFGPGTRLLVL.

This clone was observed a single time. The V and J genes are TRBV9 and TRBJ2-3; 7 bases are shared with TRBD2. The CDR3 spans 16 residues. With V trimmed by 0 bases and J by 0 bases, 4 bases remained unmatched. Germline V gene sequence: CDR1 SGDLS, CDR2 YYNGEE. The CDR3, as DNA: TGTGCCAGCAGCGTAGGAAGTAGCGGGAGCACAGATACGCAGTATTTT. This translates into CASSVGSSGSTDTQYF.

The genes are TRBV27 and TRBJ1-1; a possible D gene is TRBD1 (5 bases). V lost 5 bases and J 3 bases, leaving 10 bases between the germline ends. The CDR3 consists of 13 residues. Looked up from germline, CDR1 is MNHEY and CDR2 is SMNVEV (reference sequence). Here the CDR3 DNA reads TGTGCCAGCAGTCTCCGGGACTACACTGAAGCTTTCTTT. Translated, it gives CASSLRDYTEAFF.

The V and J genes are TRBV28 and TRBJ2-5; possible D gene TRBD2, 6 bases. The ends were cut back, 1 base at V and 1 base at J, with 7 bases in the middle. Looked up from germline, CDR1 is MDHEN and CDR2 is SYDVKM. The CDR3 totals 14 residues. This CDR3 reads CASSLLGGQETQYF. CDR3 coding DNA: TGTGCCAGCAGTTTATTGGGGGGCCAAGAGACCCAGTACTTC.

J is TRBJ1-1 and V is TRBV27, with D perhaps matching TRBD1 (6 bases). The CDR3 extends over 14 amino acids. V was clipped by 2 bases and J by 0 bases, with 7 bases between them. Germline V lookup: CDR1 MNHEY, CDR2 SMNVEV (reference sequence). The CDR3 coding sequence is TGTGCCAGCAGTTTAGGACAGATGAACACTGAAGCTTTCTTT. Translated, it gives CASSLGQMNTEAFF.

The chain joins TRBV4-3 to TRBJ2-1, with TRBD2 matching 8 bases. CDR1 LGHNA and CDR2 YSLEER come from the germline V gene. J gave up 8 bases and V 4 bases, and 7 bases lay outside the gene matches. The CDR3 sequence is 14 residues long. CDR3 region: CASSPRLARDEQFF. The CDR3 DNA follows: TGCGCCAGCAGCCCACGACTAGCGCGTGATGAGCAGTTCTTC.

There are a few counts of this clone. The chain combines TRBV5-8 with TRBJ1-1, with D hard to call. CDR1 is SGHTS and CDR2 is YDEGEE in the germline V gene. The CDR3 contains 12 residues. The V and J ends lost 5 bases and 4 bases respectively, with 9 bases between them. The chain's CDR3 is CASSRPGTEAFF. CDR3 nucleotide sequence: TGTGCCAGCAGTCGGCCAGGCACTGAAGCTTTCTTT.

This chain connects TRBV4-3 to TRBJ1-2; no clear D. V lost 1 base and J lost 2, with 11 bases in between. The CDR3 loop spans 15 amino acids. Germline assignment: CDR1 LGHNA and CDR2 YSLEER. The CDR3 loop is CASSQGLGENYGYTF. CDR3 nucleotides: TGCGCCAGCAGCCAAGGACTCGGGGAGAACTATGGCTACACCTTC.

This chain joins TRBV9 and TRBJ1-4, with D possibly matching TRBD1 (6 bases). This CDR3 is built from 17 residues. CDR1 SGDLS and CDR2 YYNGEE come from the germline V gene. V dropped 3 bases and J dropped 7 bases, with 22 bases sitting between them. The CDR3 sequence: CASSERQAIVPGEKLFF. The CDR3 DNA reads TGTGCCAGCAGCGAACGACAGGCGATTGTCCCGGGTGAAAAACTGTTTTTT.

The chain links TRBV7-2 to TRBJ2-7; D call uncertain. Trimming stripped 5 bases from V and 3 bases from J, with 14 bases between. The CDR3 spans 14 residues. Germline CDR1 SGHTA, CDR2 FQGNSA. The CDR3 sequence is CASSPPGGRYEQYF. CDR3 nucleotide sequence: TGTGCCAGCAGCCCCCCTGGCGGTCGCTACGAGCAGTACTTC.

The chain has TRBV5-5 and TRBJ1-5; D remains ambiguous. The V end lost 0 bases, the J end lost 4 bases, and 11 bases lay between the germline ends. This CDR3 contains 15 residues. From germline, CDR1 is SGHKS and CDR2 YYEKEE (reference sequence). CDR3 protein: CASSLVLKQNQPQHF. CDR3 in DNA: TGTGCCAGCAGCTTGGTTCTAAAGCAAAATCAGCCCCAGCATTTT.

The chain joins TRBV5-1 to TRBJ2-3; 10 nucleotides match TRBD1. Losses at the gene ends were 4 bases for V and 3 bases for J; bases not matched to a gene: 8. CDR3 length: 16 residues. Germline CDR1 SGHRS, CDR2 YFSETQ. The CDR3 DNA reads TGCGCCAGCAGCCCTGACAGGGGGCAAGGGACAGATACGCAGTATTTT. Amino acid sequence: CASSPDRGQGTDTQYF.

V gene TRBV9 combines with J gene TRBJ2-1, with D uncertain. The CDR3 contains 11 residues. The germline V gene encodes CDR1 SGDLS and CDR2 YYNGEE. V shed 0 bases and J shed 9 bases, with 4 bases lying between them. The DNA of the CDR3 is TGTGCCAGCAGCGTAGGAGTTGAGCAGTTCTTC. Translated, it gives CASSVGVEQFF.

This chain uses TRBV29-1 with TRBJ2-3; D is undetermined. The CDR3 loop spans 12 amino acids. V lost 6 bases and J 0 bases, leaving 7 bases between the germline ends. From germline, CDR1 is SQVTM and CDR2 ANQGSEA. For the CDR3, the DNA is TGCAGCGTACCAGAAAGCACAGATACGCAGTATTTT. It encodes CSVPESTDTQYF.

This chain uses TRBV30 with TRBJ1-6, with unresolved D. CDR1 and CDR2 (germline): GTSNPN, SVGIG (reference sequence). V lost 6 bases to trimming and J lost 7 bases, with 7 bases between them. CDR3 length equals 11 residues. CDR3 sequence: CACPGNSPLHF. CDR3 bases: TGTGCCTGTCCCGGGAATTCACCCCTCCACTTT. Looking up the rest from reference TRBV30 and TRBJ1-6 gives the full variable domain: SQTIHQWPATLVQPVGSPLSLECTVEGTSNPNLYWYRQAAGRGLQLLFYSVGIGQISSEVPQNLSASRPQDRQFILSSKKLLLSDSGFYLCACPGNSPLHFGNGTRLTVT.

This clone occurred once. The V and J genes are TRBV7-9 and TRBJ2-1; TRBD1 is a possible D gene (6 bases). Trimming shortened V by 1 base and J by 2 bases, and 9 bases separated the two germline ends. The CDR3 has 15 residues. CDR1 is SEHNR and CDR2 is FQNEAQ in the germline V gene (reference sequence). CDR3 DNA: TGTGCCAGCAGCTTAGAAGGGGGACCCTACAATGAGCAGTTCTTC. Protein sequence: CASSLEGGPYNEQFF. Complete variable domain (other parts from reference TRBV7-9 and TRBJ2-1): DTGVSQNPRHKITKRGQNVTFRCDPISEHNRLYWYRQTLGQGPEFLTYFQNEAQLEKSRLLSDRFSAERPKGSFSTLEIQRTEQGDSAMYLCASSLEGGPYNEQFFGPGTRLTVL.

This rearrangement joins TRBV7-3 to TRBJ2-4; 14 bases map to TRBD2. The junction had 4 bases not matched to a gene; V was cut back by 5 bases and J by 7 bases. This CDR3 contains 15 residues. The germline CDR1 and CDR2 sequences are SGHTA and FQGTGA. The CDR3 here is CASSLTSGRGNIQYF. The CDR3 bases are TGTGCCAGCAGCCTGACTAGCGGGAGGGGGAACATTCAGTACTTC.

V is TRBV6-5 and J is TRBJ2-3, with D unclear. V was clipped by 6 bases and J by 7 bases, with 8 bases between them. The length of the CDR3 is 11 residues. Germline-derived CDR1 and CDR2 are MNHEY and SVGAGI. CDR3 nucleotide sequence: TGTGCCAGCAGCGACACTTATACGCAGTATTTT. The encoded protein is CASSDTYTQYF.

This chain joins TRBV7-9 and TRBJ2-6; 11 bases are shared with TRBD1. There are 18 residues in the CDR3. V was pared by 5 bases and J by 2 bases, with 8 bases of the junction left unmatched. Germline V gives CDR1 SEHNR, CDR2 FQNEAQ (reference sequence). Written as DNA, the CDR3 is TGTGCCAGCAGCCTATGGACAGGGGGCGCGACTGGGGCCAACGTCCTGACTTTC. It encodes CASSLWTGGATGANVLTF.

The V gene is TRBV6-5, the J gene TRBJ1-1; D is possibly TRBD1 (6 bases). This CDR3 has 11 residues. CDR1 MNHEY and CDR2 SVGAGI come from the germline V gene. Deletions cut 11 bases from V and 3 bases from J, with 10 bases between. CDR3 bases: TGTGCCGGCGGACAGTACACTGAAGCTTTCTTT. This translates into CAGGQYTEAFF.

This chain links TRBV19 with TRBJ2-7; TRBD1 aligns across 10 bases. This CDR3 spans 14 amino acids. Looked up from germline, CDR1 is LNHDA and CDR2 is SQIVND (reference sequence). The V segment lost 4 bases and the J segment 4 bases; nucleotides outside the gene matches: 4. The CDR3 nucleotides read TGTGCCAGTAGTACCGGGACAGGGGTTTACGAGCAGTACTTC. It codes for CASSTGTGVYEQYF.

The chain joins TRBV10-3 to TRBJ2-3, with 14 bases identical to TRBD2. The CDR3 loop spans 20 amino acids. V gave up 3 bases and J gave up 0 bases; unmatched junction bases: 11. Per the germline V gene, CDR1 is ENHRY and CDR2 is SYGVKD. The CDR3 DNA reads TGTGCCATCAGTGAAAGACTAGCGGGAGGGCGTGAATCTAGCACAGATACGCAGTATTTT. It specifies CAISERLAGGRESSTDTQYF.

V usage is TRBV6-5 and J usage is TRBJ2-5; 7 nucleotides agree with TRBD1. V lost 5 bases to trimming and J lost 3 bases; unmatched junction nucleotides: 6. Germline V gene sequence: CDR1 MNHEY, CDR2 SVGAGI. The CDR3 runs to 14 residues. DNA for the CDR3: TGTGCCAGCAGTAAGTCCGGACAGGAAGAGACCCAGTACTTC. It is translated as CASSKSGQEETQYF.